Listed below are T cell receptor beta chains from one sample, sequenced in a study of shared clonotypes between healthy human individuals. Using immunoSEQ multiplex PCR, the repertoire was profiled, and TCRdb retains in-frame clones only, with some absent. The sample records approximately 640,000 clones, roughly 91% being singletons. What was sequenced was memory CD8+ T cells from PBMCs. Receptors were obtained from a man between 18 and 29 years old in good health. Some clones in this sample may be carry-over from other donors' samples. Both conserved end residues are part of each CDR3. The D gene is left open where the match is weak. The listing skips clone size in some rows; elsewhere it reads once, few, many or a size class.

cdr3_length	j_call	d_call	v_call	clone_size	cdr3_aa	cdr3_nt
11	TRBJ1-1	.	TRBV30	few	CAWRENTEAFF	TGTGCCTGGAGGGAGAACACTGAAGCTTTCTTT
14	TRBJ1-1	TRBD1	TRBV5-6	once	CASSLQGGNTEAFF	TGTGCCAGCAGCTTGCAGGGGGGCAACACTGAAGCTTTCTTT
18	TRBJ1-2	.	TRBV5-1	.	CASSSTPATGFTFYGYTF	TGCGCCAGCAGTTCGACCCCGGCCACAGGGTTTACCTTCTATGGCTACACCTTC
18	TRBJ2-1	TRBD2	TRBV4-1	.	CASSQLRGGAGGYNEQFF	TGCGCCAGCAGCCAACTCCGGGGAGGGGCGGGAGGTTACAATGAGCAGTTCTTC
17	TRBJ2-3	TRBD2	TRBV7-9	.	CASSLSLAGDSTDTQYF	TGTGCCAGCAGCTTAAGTCTAGCGGGAGATAGCACAGATACGCAGTATTTT
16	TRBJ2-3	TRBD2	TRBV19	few	CASSIGASGFTDTQYF	TGTGCCAGTAGTATAGGGGCTAGCGGATTCACAGATACGCAGTATTTT
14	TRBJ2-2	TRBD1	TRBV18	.	CASSPDRGTGELFF	TGTGCCAGCTCACCAGACAGGGGCACCGGGGAGCTGTTTTTT
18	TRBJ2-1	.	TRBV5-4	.	CASSLDQGLPTLYNEQFF	TGTGCCAGCAGCTTGGACCAGGGCCTCCCCACCCTTTACAATGAGCAGTTCTTC
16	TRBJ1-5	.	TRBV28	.	CASSFITGSVNQPQHF	TGTGCCAGCAGTTTTATAACAGGGAGTGTCAATCAGCCCCAGCATTTT
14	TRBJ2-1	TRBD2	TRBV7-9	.	CASSATSGRDEQFF	TGTGCCAGCAGCGCGACTAGCGGGAGGGATGAGCAGTTCTTC
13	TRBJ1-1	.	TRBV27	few	CASSKTENTEAFF	TGTGCCAGCAGCAAGACAGAAAACACTGAAGCTTTCTTT
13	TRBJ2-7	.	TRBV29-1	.	CSVCLIGTYEQYF	TGCAGCGTTTGCCTTATTGGGACCTACGAGCAGTACTTC
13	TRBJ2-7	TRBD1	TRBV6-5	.	CASSYGTGDEQYF	TGTGCCAGCAGTTACGGGACAGGGGACGAGCAGTACTTC
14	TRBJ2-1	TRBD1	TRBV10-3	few	CAISGDSRNNEQFF	TGTGCCATCAGCGGGGACAGCCGAAACAATGAGCAGTTCTTC
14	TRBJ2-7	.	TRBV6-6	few	CASSYIAGAYEQYF	TGTGCCAGCAGTTACATTGCAGGCGCCTACGAGCAGTACTTC
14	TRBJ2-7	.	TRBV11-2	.	CASSSPAGSYEQYF	TGTGCCAGCAGCTCCCCGGCGGGTTCCTACGAGCAGTACTTC
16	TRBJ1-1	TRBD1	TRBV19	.	CASSMRTGGYGTEAFF	TGTGCCAGTAGTATGAGGACAGGGGGCTACGGCACTGAAGCTTTCTTT
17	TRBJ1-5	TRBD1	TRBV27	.	CASSKQMTGGGGQPQHF	TGTGCCAGCAGTAAACAAATGACAGGGGGGGGCGGACAGCCCCAGCATTTT
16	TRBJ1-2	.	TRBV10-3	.	CAISDRKGRPFYGYTF	TGTGCCATCAGTGATCGTAAGGGACGGCCGTTTTATGGCTACACCTTC
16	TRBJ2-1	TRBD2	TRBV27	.	CASSIGTSGVSDEQFF	TGTGCCAGCAGTATCGGGACTAGCGGGGTCTCAGATGAGCAGTTCTTC
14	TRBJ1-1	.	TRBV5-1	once	CASSSEGKNTEAFF	TGCGCCAGCAGCTCGGAGGGTAAGAACACTGAAGCTTTCTTT
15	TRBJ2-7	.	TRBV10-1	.	CASSLNPGALNEQYF	TGCGCCAGCAGCCTGAACCCGGGGGCTCTTAACGAGCAGTACTTC
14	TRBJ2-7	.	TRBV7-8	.	CASSLAVAAYEQYF	TGTGCCAGCAGCTTAGCCGTAGCCGCCTACGAGCAGTACTTC
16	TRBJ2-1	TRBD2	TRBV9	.	CASSVVGLAGGSEQFF	TGTGCCAGCAGCGTAGTGGGTCTAGCGGGAGGGAGTGAGCAGTTCTTC
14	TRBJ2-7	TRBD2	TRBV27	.	CASSSGLAGDEQYF	TGTGCCAGCAGTTCAGGACTAGCGGGAGATGAGCAGTACTTC
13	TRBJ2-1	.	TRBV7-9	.	CASSFGVYNEQFF	TGTGCCAGCAGCTTCGGGGTCTACAATGAGCAGTTCTTC
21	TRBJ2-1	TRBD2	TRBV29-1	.	CSVESPRQKIPVAGGGREQFF	TGCAGCGTTGAGTCTCCGCGACAAAAGATCCCTGTCGCGGGAGGCGGTCGTGAGCAGTTCTTC
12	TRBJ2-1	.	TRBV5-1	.	CASSLGVEGQFF	TGCGCCAGCAGCTTGGGGGTTGAGGGGCAGTTCTTC
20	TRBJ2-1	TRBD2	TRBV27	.	CASSLVSRLTGGPGYNEQFF	TGTGCCAGCAGTTTAGTCTCCCGACTGACGGGAGGGCCGGGTTACAATGAGCAGTTCTTC
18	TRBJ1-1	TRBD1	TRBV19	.	CASSEVFGTGGYHTEAFF	TGTGCCAGTAGTGAGGTATTCGGGACAGGGGGTTACCACACTGAAGCTTTCTTT
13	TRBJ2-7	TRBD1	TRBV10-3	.	CAISVGQGYEQYF	TGTGCCATCAGCGTCGGACAGGGCTACGAGCAGTACTTC